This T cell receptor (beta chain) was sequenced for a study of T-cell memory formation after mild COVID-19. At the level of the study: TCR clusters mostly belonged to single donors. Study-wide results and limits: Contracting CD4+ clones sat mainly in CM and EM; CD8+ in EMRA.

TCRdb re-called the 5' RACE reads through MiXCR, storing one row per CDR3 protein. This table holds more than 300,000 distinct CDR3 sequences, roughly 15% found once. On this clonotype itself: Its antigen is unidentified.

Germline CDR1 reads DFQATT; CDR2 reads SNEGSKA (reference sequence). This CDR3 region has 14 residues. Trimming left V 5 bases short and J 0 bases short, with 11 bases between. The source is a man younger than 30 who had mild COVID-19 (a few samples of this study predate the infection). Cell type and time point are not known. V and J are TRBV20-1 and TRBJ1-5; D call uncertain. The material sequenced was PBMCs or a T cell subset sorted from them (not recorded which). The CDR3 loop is CSAQDGGSNQPQHF. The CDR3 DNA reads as TGCAGTGCTCAGGACGGAGGTAGCAATCAGCCCCAGCATTTT.